These 12 T cell receptor beta chains were sequenced from one sample in a study of shared clonotypes between healthy human individuals. The data were produced by immunoSEQ multiplex PCR, yet TCRdb's version contains in-frame clones alone and is incomplete. The sample lists approximately 2,000,000 clones; around 92% were seen once. The sequenced sample was naive CD4+ T cells from PBMCs. Sample subset: CD45RA+ positively selected. These TCRs come from a man aged 18 to 35 in good health. Some clones in this sample may be carry-over from other donors' samples.

On this clone itself: The junction departs from the called germline gene at one end, perhaps through a read error. This chain connects TRBV10-2 to TRBJ2-7; D unresolved. The CDR3 loop spans 12 amino acids. CDR1 and CDR2 from the germline V gene are WSHSY and SAAADI. CDR3 protein: CASSQSTYEQYF. DNA for the CDR3: TGCGCCAGCAGTCAGTCAACCTACGAGCAGTACTTC.

On this clone itself: The sample has other DNA sequences that encode this CDR3 too. This chain connects TRBV5-5 to TRBJ1-5; possibly TRBD1 for D (6 bases). The CDR3 loop spans 14 amino acids. The germline V and J ends were trimmed by 3 bases and 0 bases, with 7 bases remaining between them. Germline V CDR1 and CDR2: SGHKS, YYEKEE (reference sequence). The CDR3 DNA follows: TGTGCCAGCAGCTGGACAGATAGCAATCAGCCCCAGCATTTT. Its protein is CASSWTDSNQPQHF.

The chain recombines TRBV7-6 with TRBJ2-2; D call uncertain. The V end lost 5 bases, the J end lost 5 bases, and 15 bases lay between the germline ends. There are 15 residues in the CDR3. The V gene's germline CDR1 is SGHVS and CDR2 FNYEAQ. Here the CDR3 DNA reads TGTGCCAGCAGCAAAAGTTTAACTGGGACCGGGGAGCTGTTTTTT. Protein product: CASSKSLTGTGELFF.

The rearrangement joins TRBV7-6 to TRBJ2-5, with D perhaps matching TRBD1 (7 bases). The germline V gene encodes CDR1 SGHVS and CDR2 FNYEAQ. The CDR3 spans 18 residues. Trimming stripped 5 bases from V and 1 base from J, with 23 bases between. CDR3 in amino acids: CASSRDSPTQGGQETQYF. The CDR3 DNA is TGTGCCAGCAGCCGGGACAGTCCTACCCAGGGGGGCCAAGAGACCCAGTACTTC.

This clone was seen once. CDR3 sequence: CASSWDTSYEQYF. In DNA form, the CDR3 reads TGCGCCAGCAGCTGGGACACGTCCTACGAGCAGTACTTC. The genes are TRBV5-1 and TRBJ2-7; tentative D call: TRBD1 (6 bases). The CDR3 is 13 residues long. CDR1 is SGHRS, CDR2 YFSETQ, per germline. V lost 3 bases to trimming and J lost 1 base, with 8 bases between them.

The rearrangement links TRBV28 to TRBJ1-2; the match to TRBD1 covers 10 bases. The germline V gene encodes CDR1 MDHEN and CDR2 SYDVKM. The V and J ends lost 5 bases and 4 bases, in that order; junction bases with no gene match: 10. The CDR3 has 16 residues. The CDR3 coding sequence is TGTGCCAGCAGTCCGTGGGACAGGGGATCCGGCTATGGCTACACCTTC. It specifies CASSPWDRGSGYGYTF.

J is TRBJ2-7 and V is TRBV14; 7 nucleotides align to TRBD1. The CDR3 has 15 amino acids. The germline V gene has CDR1 SGHDN and CDR2 FVKESK. The V and J ends lost 2 bases and 3 bases, in that order; junction bases with no gene match: 7. The DNA for the CDR3 is TGTGCCAGCAGCCAACCGGGACAGCTATACTACGAGCAGTACTTC. It translates to CASSQPGQLYYEQYF.

This chain uses TRBV18 with TRBJ2-5; possibly TRBD2 for D (5 bases). V gave up 4 bases and J gave up 3 bases, with 12 bases separating them. CDR1 and CDR2 (germline): KGHSH, LQKENI. The CDR3 runs to 14 residues. CDR3 in amino acids: CASSLNRGKETQYF. The DNA for the CDR3 is TGTGCCAGCTCACTCAATCGGGGTAAAGAGACCCAGTACTTC.

The genes are TRBV5-1 and TRBJ1-1; a weak D match, TRBD1 (5 bases). V was shortened by 0 bases and J by 7 bases, with 19 bases between the two germline ends. Germline lookup yields CDR1 SGHRS and CDR2 YFSETQ. The CDR3 sequence is 16 residues long. The CDR3 loop reads CASSLAGTNRHGEAFF. CDR3 bases: TGCGCCAGCAGCTTGGCAGGGACCAACCGACATGGTGAAGCTTTCTTT. Supplemented by reference TRBV5-1 and TRBJ1-1, the full variable domain reads KAGVTQTPRYLIKTRGQQVTLSCSPISGHRSVSWYQQTPGQGLQFLFEYFSETQRNKGNFPGRFSGRQFSNSRSEMNVSTLELGDSALYLCASSLAGTNRHGEAFFGQGTRLTVV.

This clone was seen once. V is TRBV5-1 and J is TRBJ2-3; the match to TRBD2 covers 10 bases. The germline V gene encodes CDR1 SGHRS and CDR2 YFSETQ. V lost 4 bases, J lost 4 bases, and 9 bases stayed unmatched. The CDR3 spans 16 residues. CDR3 nucleotides: TGCGCCAGCAGCGCGGCACCTAGCGGGAGCCCAGATACGCAGTATTTT. Its translation: CASSAAPSGSPDTQYF.

The chain employs TRBV21-1 and TRBJ2-5; the table gives TRBD1 as D, unverified against the DNA. TRBV21-1 is marked as a pseudogene. CDR3 size: 13 residues. The CDR3 bases are TGTGCCAGCAGCAAAGAAGGGGTAAAGACCCAGTACTTC. Amino acids: CASSKEGVKTQYF.

V and J are TRBV4-1 and TRBJ2-1; D ambiguous. The V and J ends lost 1 base and 6 bases respectively, with 7 bases between them. This CDR3 contains 13 residues. Germline V gene lookup returns CDR1 MGHRA and CDR2 YSYEKL. The CDR3 DNA reads as TGCGCCAGCAGCCAAGCCCGCGCCAATGAGCAGTTCTTC. Its translation: CASSQARANEQFF.